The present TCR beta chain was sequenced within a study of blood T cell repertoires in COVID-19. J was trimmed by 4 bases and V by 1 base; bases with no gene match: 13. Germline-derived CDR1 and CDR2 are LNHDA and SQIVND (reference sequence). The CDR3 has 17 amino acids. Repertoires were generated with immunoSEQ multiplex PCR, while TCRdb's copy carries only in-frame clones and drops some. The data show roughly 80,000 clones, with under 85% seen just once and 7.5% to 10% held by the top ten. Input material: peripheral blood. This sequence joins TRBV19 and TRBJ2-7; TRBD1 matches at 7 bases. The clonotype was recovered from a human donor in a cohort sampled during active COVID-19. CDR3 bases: TGTGCCAGTAGTATAGCGCTGTCCCCCGGGACAGCGTACGAGCAGTACTTC. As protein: CASSIALSPGTAYEQYF.